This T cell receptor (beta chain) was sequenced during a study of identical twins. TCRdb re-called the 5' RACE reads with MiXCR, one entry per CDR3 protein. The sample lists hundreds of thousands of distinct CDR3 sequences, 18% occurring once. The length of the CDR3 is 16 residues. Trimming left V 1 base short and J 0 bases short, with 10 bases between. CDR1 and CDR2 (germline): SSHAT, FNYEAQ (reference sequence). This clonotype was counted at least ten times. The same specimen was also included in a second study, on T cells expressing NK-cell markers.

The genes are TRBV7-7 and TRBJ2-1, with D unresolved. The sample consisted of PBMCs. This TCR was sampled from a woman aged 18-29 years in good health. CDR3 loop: CASSLVPQSSYNEQFF. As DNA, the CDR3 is TGTGCCAGCAGCTTAGTCCCGCAGAGCTCCTACAATGAGCAGTTCTTC.